This entry lists 17 T cell receptor beta chains sequenced from one sample in a study of cytomegalovirus exposure and HLA in healthy donors. In the PCR, 60 Vbeta and 13 Jbeta primers were used. Sequencing used immunoSEQ multiplex PCR; TCRdb keeps in-frame clones, though not all of them. The sample holds 150,000 to 160,000 clones, 70% to 85% seen once. What was sequenced was PBMCs. The receptors were gathered from a woman aged 50 to 60 in good health and CMV-seropositive.

This chain uses TRBV6-1 with TRBJ2-1; 8 nucleotides align to TRBD2. The CDR3 is 15 residues long. CDR1 MNHNS and CDR2 SASEGT come from the germline V gene. J was trimmed by 2 bases and V by 6 bases; bases with no gene match: 6. The CDR3 bases are TGTGCCAGCAGCACCGGGGGGGCCCCCTACAATGAGCAGTTCTTC. It translates to CASSTGGAPYNEQFF.

The chain is built from TRBV27 and TRBJ2-3, with TRBD1 identical over 9 bases. This CDR3 contains 14 residues. CDR1 is MNHEY and CDR2 is SMNVEV in the germline V gene (reference sequence). With V trimmed by 4 bases and J by 3 bases, 2 bases remained unmatched. CDR3 protein: CASSSGTGTDTQYF. In nucleotides, the CDR3 is TGTGCCAGCAGTTCCGGGACAGGGACAGATACGCAGTATTTT.

The chain joins TRBV30 to TRBJ1-1, with TRBD1 matching 8 bases. The CDR3 extends over 15 amino acids. Germline trimming cut 2 bases from V and 4 bases from J; bases unmatched to any gene: 9. CDR1 is GTSNPN and CDR2 is SVGIG in the germline V gene (reference sequence). CDR3 residues: CAWSSLWTGPTEAFF. The CDR3 region has the DNA TGTGCCTGGAGTTCATTATGGACAGGGCCCACTGAAGCTTTCTTT.

The chain couples TRBV11-2 to TRBJ2-7, with 7 positions matching TRBD1. V was pared by 1 base and J by 6 bases, with 6 bases of the junction left unmatched. The CDR3 spans 14 residues. Germline V lookup: CDR1 SGHAT, CDR2 FQNNGV. The CDR3 is CASSLGRTGGEQYF. CDR3 bases: TGTGCCAGCAGCTTAGGAAGGACAGGTGGCGAGCAGTACTTC.

The J gene is TRBJ1-2, the V gene TRBV27; D is possibly TRBD1 (5 bases). V shed 8 bases and J shed 2 bases, with 9 bases lying between them. CDR1 and CDR2 from the germline V gene are MNHEY and SMNVEV (reference sequence). The CDR3 totals 12 residues. The chain's CDR3 is CASGGGNYGYTF. The CDR3 DNA reads TGTGCCAGCGGGGGGGGAAACTATGGCTACACCTTC.

V gene TRBV27 combines with J gene TRBJ1-2; D uncertain. Trimming took off 4 bases at V and 9 bases at J, with 15 bases between the two ends. This CDR3 has 13 amino acids. Per germline, CDR1 MNHEY and CDR2 SMNVEV (reference sequence). CDR3 residues: CASSSRGSTRYTF. The DNA of the CDR3 is TGTGCCAGCAGTTCACGGGGATCAACTCGCTACACCTTC.

The chain recombines TRBV7-2 with TRBJ2-1; 12 positions agree with TRBD2. The germline V gene encodes CDR1 SGHTA and CDR2 FQGNSA. The CDR3 is 16 residues long. V lost 5 bases and J lost 2; bases outside the gene matches: 4. CDR3 amino acids: CASSPRLAGAYNEQFF. The CDR3 DNA sequence: TGTGCCAGCAGCCCAAGACTAGCGGGGGCCTACAATGAGCAGTTCTTC.

As concerns this clone: Within the sample, other DNA sequences also encode this same CDR3. The J gene is TRBJ2-7, the V gene TRBV29-1, with TRBD1 matching over 8 bases. Germline CDR1 reads SQVTM; CDR2 reads ANQGSEA. The CDR3 sequence is 12 residues long. V gave up 5 bases and J gave up 4 bases; unmatched junction bases: 4. CDR3 protein: CSVRQGAYEQYF. The CDR3 nucleotides are TGCAGCGTTCGGCAGGGGGCATACGAGCAGTACTTC.

The chain has TRBV7-8 and TRBJ2-1; 14 nucleotides align to TRBD2. CDR1 SGHVS and CDR2 FQNEAQ come from the germline V gene. Losses at the gene ends were 5 bases for V and 7 bases for J; bases not matched to a gene: 10. CDR3 size: 17 residues. CDR3 nucleotides: TGTGCCAGCAGCCCGACTAGCGGGGGGGCCAATATAAATGAGCAGTTCTTC. Encoded protein: CASSPTSGGANINEQFF. Using reference TRBV7-8 and TRBJ2-1 for the parts outside the CDR3, the full variable domain is GAGVSQSPRYKVAKRGQDVALRCDPISGHVSLFWYQQALGQGPEFLTYFQNEAQLDKSGLPSDRFFAERPEGSVSTLKIQRTQQEDSAVYLCASSPTSGGANINEQFFGPGTRLTVL.

This chain links TRBV18 with TRBJ1-2; 7 bases agree with TRBD1. V dropped 2 bases and J dropped 5; count of bases not matched to a gene: 20. This CDR3 is built from 19 residues. Germline V lookup: CDR1 KGHSH, CDR2 LQKENI. CDR3 sequence: CASSPVSKTGKGEGYGYTF. CDR3 DNA: TGTGCCAGCTCACCAGTGAGTAAGACAGGGAAGGGTGAAGGATATGGCTACACCTTC.

This chain joins TRBV27 and TRBJ2-1; D is perhaps TRBD1 (6 bases). Germline CDR1 MNHEY, CDR2 SMNVEV (reference sequence). The CDR3 runs to 13 residues. Trimming shortened V by 2 bases and J by 8 bases, and 10 bases separated the two germline ends. The CDR3 here is CASSLVRGYEQFF. The CDR3 DNA is TGTGCCAGCAGTTTAGTCAGGGGTTATGAGCAGTTCTTC.

The CDR3 here is CASSSRGHGYTF. For the CDR3, the DNA is TGTGCCAGCAGTAGCAGGGGGCATGGCTACACCTTC. This chain joins TRBV28 and TRBJ1-2; TRBD1 matches at 8 bases. Germline values: CDR1 MDHEN, CDR2 SYDVKM. This CDR3 is 12 amino acids long. V lost 5 bases to trimming and J lost 6 bases; unmatched junction nucleotides: 2.

The chain couples TRBV9 to TRBJ2-2; TRBD2 might be the D (6 bases). Trimming left V 0 bases short and J 1 base short, with 13 bases between. The germline CDR1 and CDR2 sequences are SGDLS and YYNGEE. CDR3 length: 17 amino acids. The chain's CDR3 is CASSVGGDFRNTGELFF. In nucleotides, the CDR3 is TGTGCCAGCAGCGTAGGGGGGGATTTTAGGAACACCGGGGAGCTGTTTTTT.

V and J are TRBV5-5 and TRBJ1-1, with a possible D match to TRBD1 (5 bases). Germline V gene sequence: CDR1 SGHKS, CDR2 YYEKEE (reference sequence). With 4 bases removed from V and 11 bases from J, the gap between germline ends came to 12 bases. This CDR3 region has 11 residues. The CDR3 nucleotides are TGTGCCAGCAGCGCGGGGCTGGTTGCTTTCTTT. Encoded protein: CASSAGLVAFF.

The V call is TRBV19, the J call TRBJ2-1; possibly TRBD2 for D (7 bases). This CDR3 is built from 17 residues. V lost 7 bases to trimming and J lost 0 bases, with 19 bases between them. Looked up from germline, CDR1 is LNHDA and CDR2 is SQIVND (reference sequence). This chain's CDR3 is CASNPRGGTSSYNEQFF. The CDR3 region has the DNA TGTGCCAGTAATCCTAGGGGAGGGACAAGCTCCTACAATGAGCAGTTCTTC.

The rearrangement uses TRBV5-4 and TRBJ1-6; D is ambiguous. The V and J ends lost 2 bases and 8 bases respectively, with 5 bases between them. This CDR3 has 12 amino acids. The germline V gene has CDR1 SGHNT and CDR2 YYREEE (reference sequence). CDR3 sequence reads: CASSFGDSPLHF. CDR3 DNA: TGTGCCAGCAGCTTCGGTGATTCACCCCTCCACTTT.

The V call is TRBV5-1, the J call TRBJ2-7; TRBD1 matches at 8 bases. V shed 0 bases, J shed 3 bases, and the junction held 5 bases outside the gene matches. CDR3 length: 15 residues. From germline, CDR1 is SGHRS and CDR2 YFSETQ. The CDR3 protein is CASSLAQGAFYEQYF. Written as DNA, the CDR3 is TGCGCCAGCAGCTTGGCGCAGGGGGCTTTCTACGAGCAGTACTTC.